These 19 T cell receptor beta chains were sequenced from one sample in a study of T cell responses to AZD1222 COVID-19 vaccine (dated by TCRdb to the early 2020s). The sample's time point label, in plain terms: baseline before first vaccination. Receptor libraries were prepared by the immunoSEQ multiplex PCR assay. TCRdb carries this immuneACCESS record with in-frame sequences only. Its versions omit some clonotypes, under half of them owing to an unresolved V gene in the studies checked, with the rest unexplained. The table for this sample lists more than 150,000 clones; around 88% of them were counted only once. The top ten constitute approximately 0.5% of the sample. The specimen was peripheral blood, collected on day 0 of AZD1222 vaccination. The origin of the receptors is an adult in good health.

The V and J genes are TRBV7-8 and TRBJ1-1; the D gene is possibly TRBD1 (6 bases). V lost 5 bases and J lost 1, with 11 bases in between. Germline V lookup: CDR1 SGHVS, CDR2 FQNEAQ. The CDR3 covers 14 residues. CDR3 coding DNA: TGTGCCAGCAGCCTGGGACAAAAGAACACTGAAGCTTTCTTT. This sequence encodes CASSLGQKNTEAFF.

The CDR3, as DNA: TGTGCCTGGAGTGTAGGGACGACCTACGAGCAGTACTTC. Residues: CAWSVGTTYEQYF. The rearrangement links TRBV30 to TRBJ2-7; the D call may be TRBD1 or TRBD2 (5 bases each). The germline V gene encodes CDR1 GTSNPN and CDR2 SVGIG (reference sequence). This CDR3 has 13 amino acids. Deletions cut 0 bases from V and 2 bases from J, with 8 bases between.

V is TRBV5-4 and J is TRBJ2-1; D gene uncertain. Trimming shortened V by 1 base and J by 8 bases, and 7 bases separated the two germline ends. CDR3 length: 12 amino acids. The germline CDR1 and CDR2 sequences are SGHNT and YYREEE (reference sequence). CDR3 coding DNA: TGTGCCAGCAGCTTGTTAGCCGATGAGCAGTTCTTC. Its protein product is CASSLLADEQFF.

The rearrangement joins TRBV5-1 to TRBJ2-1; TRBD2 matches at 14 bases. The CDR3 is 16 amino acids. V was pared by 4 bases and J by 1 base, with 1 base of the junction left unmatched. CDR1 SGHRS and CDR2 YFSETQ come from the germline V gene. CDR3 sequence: CASSRTSGGSYNEQFF. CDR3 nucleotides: TGCGCCAGCAGCCGGACTAGCGGGGGGTCCTACAATGAGCAGTTCTTC.

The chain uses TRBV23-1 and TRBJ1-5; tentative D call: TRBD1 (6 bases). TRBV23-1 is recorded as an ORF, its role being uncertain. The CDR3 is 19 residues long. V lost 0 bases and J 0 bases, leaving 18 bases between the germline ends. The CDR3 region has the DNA TGCGCCAGCAGTCAATCCCGGTCTACACAGGGTTTTAGCAATCAGCCCCAGCATTTT. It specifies CASSQSRSTQGFSNQPQHF.

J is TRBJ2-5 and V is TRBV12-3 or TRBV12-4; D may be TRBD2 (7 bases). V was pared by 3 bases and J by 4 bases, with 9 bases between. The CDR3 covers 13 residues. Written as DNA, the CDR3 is TGTGCCAGCAGTTTCGGGGGGCCAGAGACCCAGTACTTC. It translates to CASSFGGPETQYF.

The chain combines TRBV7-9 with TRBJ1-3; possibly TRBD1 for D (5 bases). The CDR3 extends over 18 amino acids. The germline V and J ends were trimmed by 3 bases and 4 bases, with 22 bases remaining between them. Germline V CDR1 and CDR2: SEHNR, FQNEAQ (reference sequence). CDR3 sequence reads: CASSFGTSGRGRGNTIYF. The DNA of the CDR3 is TGTGCCAGCAGCTTTGGGACTAGCGGGAGGGGCCGGGGAAACACCATATATTTT.

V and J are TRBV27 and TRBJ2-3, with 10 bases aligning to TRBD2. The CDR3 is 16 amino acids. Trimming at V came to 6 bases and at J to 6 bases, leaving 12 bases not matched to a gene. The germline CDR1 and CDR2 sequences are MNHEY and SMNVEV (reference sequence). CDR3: CASSHLRAGGPDTQYF. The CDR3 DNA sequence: TGTGCCAGCAGCCACCTCCGAGCGGGAGGGCCTGATACGCAGTATTTT.

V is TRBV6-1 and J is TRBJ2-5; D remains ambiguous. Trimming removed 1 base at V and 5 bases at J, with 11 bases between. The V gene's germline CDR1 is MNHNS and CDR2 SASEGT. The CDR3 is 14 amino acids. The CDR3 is CASSEGGSLETQYF. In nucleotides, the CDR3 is TGTGCCAGCAGTGAAGGTGGATCTTTGGAGACCCAGTACTTC.

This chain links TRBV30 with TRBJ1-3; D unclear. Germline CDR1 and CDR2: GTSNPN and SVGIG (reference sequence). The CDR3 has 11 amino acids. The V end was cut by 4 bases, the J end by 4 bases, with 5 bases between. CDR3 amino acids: CAWTAGNTIYF. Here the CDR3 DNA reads TGTGCCTGGACAGCAGGAAACACCATATATTTT.

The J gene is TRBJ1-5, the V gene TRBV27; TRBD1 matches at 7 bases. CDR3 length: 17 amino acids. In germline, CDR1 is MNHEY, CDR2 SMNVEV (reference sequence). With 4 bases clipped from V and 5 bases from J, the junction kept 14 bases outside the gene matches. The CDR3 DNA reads TGTGCCAGCAGTTCCACACCCCGGGACAGAAGAGATCAGCCCCAGCATTTT. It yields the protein CASSSTPRDRRDQPQHF.

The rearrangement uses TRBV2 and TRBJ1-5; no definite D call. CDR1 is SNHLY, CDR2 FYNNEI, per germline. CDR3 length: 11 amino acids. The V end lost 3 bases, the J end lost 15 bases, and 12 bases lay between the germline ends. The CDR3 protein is CASSEGAVPHF. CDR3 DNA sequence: TGTGCCAGCAGTGAGGGCGCGGTCCCGCATTTT. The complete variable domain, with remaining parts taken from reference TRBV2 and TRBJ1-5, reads EPEVTQTPSHQVTQMGQEVILRCVPISNHLYFYWYRQILGQKVEFLVSFYNNEISEKSEIFDDQFSVERPDGSNFTLKIRSTKLEDSAMYFCASSEGAVPHFGDGTRLSIL.

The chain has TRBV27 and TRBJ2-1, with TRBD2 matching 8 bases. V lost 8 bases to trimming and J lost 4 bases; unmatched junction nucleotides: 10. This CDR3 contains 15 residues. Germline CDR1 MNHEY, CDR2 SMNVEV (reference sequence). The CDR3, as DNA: TGTGCCAGCTTTTTCCGGGGGGGAACATACAATGAGCAGTTCTTC. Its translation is CASFFRGGTYNEQFF.

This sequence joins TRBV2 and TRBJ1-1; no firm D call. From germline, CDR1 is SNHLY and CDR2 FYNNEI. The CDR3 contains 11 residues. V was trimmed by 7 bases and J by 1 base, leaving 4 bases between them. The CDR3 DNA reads TGTGCCAGCACCAGGAACACTGAAGCTTTCTTT. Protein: CASTRNTEAFF.

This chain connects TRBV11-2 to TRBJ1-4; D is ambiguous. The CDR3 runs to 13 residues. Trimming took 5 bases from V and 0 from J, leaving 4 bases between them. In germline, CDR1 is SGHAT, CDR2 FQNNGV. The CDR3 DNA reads TGTGCCAGCAGCCCCTCAACTAATGAAAAACTGTTTTTT. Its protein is CASSPSTNEKLFF.

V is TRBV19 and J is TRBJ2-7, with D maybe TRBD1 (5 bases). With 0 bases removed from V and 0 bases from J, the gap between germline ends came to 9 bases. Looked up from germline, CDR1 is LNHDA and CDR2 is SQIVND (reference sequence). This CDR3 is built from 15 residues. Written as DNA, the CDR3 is TGTGCCAGTAGTATAGATCAGACAGCCTCCTACGAGCAGTACTTC. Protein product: CASSIDQTASYEQYF.

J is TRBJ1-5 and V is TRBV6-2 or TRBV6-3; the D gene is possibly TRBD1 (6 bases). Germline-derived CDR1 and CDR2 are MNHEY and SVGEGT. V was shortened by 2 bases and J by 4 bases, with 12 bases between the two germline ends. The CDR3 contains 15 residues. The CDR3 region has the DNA TGTGCCAGCAGTTACGCGGGGGCAGGGAATCAGCCCCAGCATTTT. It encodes CASSYAGAGNQPQHF.

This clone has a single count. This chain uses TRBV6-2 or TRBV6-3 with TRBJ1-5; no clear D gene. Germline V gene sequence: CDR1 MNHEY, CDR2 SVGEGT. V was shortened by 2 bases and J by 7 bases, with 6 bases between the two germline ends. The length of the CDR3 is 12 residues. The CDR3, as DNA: TGTGCCAGCAGTTACAAGGGCCAGCCCCAGCATTTT. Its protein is CASSYKGQPQHF.

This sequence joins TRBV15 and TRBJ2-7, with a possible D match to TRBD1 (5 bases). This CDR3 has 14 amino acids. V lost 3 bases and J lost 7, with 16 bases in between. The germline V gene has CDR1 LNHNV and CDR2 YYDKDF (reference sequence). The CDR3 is CATSSDARVGEQYF. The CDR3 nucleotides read TGTGCCACCAGCAGCGACGCCAGGGTGGGGGAGCAGTACTTC.